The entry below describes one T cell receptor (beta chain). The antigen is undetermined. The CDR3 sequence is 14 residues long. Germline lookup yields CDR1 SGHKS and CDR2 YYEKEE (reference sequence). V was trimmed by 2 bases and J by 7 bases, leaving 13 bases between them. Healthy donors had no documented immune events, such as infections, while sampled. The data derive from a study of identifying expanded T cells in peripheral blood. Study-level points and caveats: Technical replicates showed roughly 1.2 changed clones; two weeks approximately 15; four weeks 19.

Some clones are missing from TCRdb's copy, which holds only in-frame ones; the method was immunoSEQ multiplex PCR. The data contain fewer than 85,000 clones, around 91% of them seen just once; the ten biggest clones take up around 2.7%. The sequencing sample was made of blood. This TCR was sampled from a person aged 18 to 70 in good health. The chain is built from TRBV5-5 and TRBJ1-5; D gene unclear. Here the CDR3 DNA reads TGTGCCAGCAGCTTCGCTCCAATTGGGCAGCCCCAGCATTTT. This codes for CASSFAPIGQPQHF.